These 18 T cell receptor beta chains came from one sample sequenced in a study of tumor-infiltrating lymphocytes in localized non-small cell lung cancer. TCRdb's table, derived via immunoSEQ multiplex PCR, lists solely in-frame clones and lacks some. The sample records about 8,900 clones, 65% to 70% being singletons. Material for sequencing was uninvolved lung tissue not adjacent to the tumor. Every receptor here comes from a human donor with non-small cell lung cancer.

The chain has TRBV5-1 and TRBJ2-5, with a weak D call TRBD1 (5 bases). This CDR3 has 13 amino acids. Germline V lookup: CDR1 SGHRS, CDR2 YFSETQ. Trimming removed 5 bases from V and 4 bases from J, with 12 bases in between. DNA of the CDR3: TGCGCCAGCAGGGGGCAGGTCCGAGAGACCCAGTACTTC. It encodes CASRGQVRETQYF.

The rearrangement links TRBV4-3 to TRBJ2-1, with TRBD2 as a possible D gene (6 bases). In germline, CDR1 is LGHNA, CDR2 YSLEER. This CDR3 is 11 amino acids long. V was clipped by 4 bases and J by 11 bases, with 9 bases between them. As DNA, the CDR3 is TGCGCCAGCAGCCGTGGACTAAAGCAGTTCTTC. The encoded protein is CASSRGLKQFF.

This clone was counted a single time. The rearrangement uses TRBV28 and TRBJ1-2; 7 bases map to TRBD1. CDR3 length equals 15 residues. CDR1 MDHEN and CDR2 SYDVKM come from the germline V gene. After removal of 4 bases from V and 3 bases from J, the junction contained 8 bases not matched to a gene. Here the CDR3 reads CASSYGRGGHYGYTF. Here the CDR3 DNA reads TGTGCCAGCAGTTACGGGCGAGGGGGCCACTATGGCTACACCTTC.

The chain carries TRBV9 and TRBJ2-5; tentatively, D is TRBD2 (6 bases). The CDR3 is 16 residues long. The V and J ends lost 0 bases and 1 base respectively, with 13 bases between them. The germline V gene has CDR1 SGDLS and CDR2 YYNGEE. CDR3 protein: CASSVEGSGGQETQYF. The CDR3 DNA sequence: TGTGCCAGCAGCGTAGAGGGTAGCGGAGGCCAAGAGACCCAGTACTTC.

This clone came up a few times. The rearrangement links TRBV7-7 to TRBJ2-5, with 7 bases identical to TRBD1. CDR1 is SSHAT, CDR2 FNYEAQ, per germline (reference sequence). After removal of 1 base from V and 1 base from J, the junction contained 6 bases not matched to a gene. The CDR3 is made up of 16 amino acids. The chain's CDR3 is CASSLVGAGGQETQYF. The CDR3 DNA is TGTGCCAGCAGCTTAGTGGGGGCAGGGGGCCAAGAGACCCAGTACTTC.

This clone appeared a single time. The CDR3 protein is CSAAGLDTYEQYF. CDR3 bases: TGCAGCGCGGCGGGACTAGATACCTACGAGCAGTACTTC. The J gene is TRBJ2-7, the V gene TRBV29-1; the match to TRBD2 covers 8 bases. Germline CDR1 SQVTM, CDR2 ANQGSEA. The CDR3 length is 13 residues. After removal of 7 bases from V and 2 bases from J, the junction contained 7 bases not matched to a gene.

The chain has TRBV19 and TRBJ1-4, with D possibly matching TRBD1 (5 bases). CDR1 is LNHDA and CDR2 is SQIVND in the germline V gene (reference sequence). The CDR3 consists of 13 residues. Trimming took 6 bases from V and 8 from J, leaving 13 bases between them. The CDR3 DNA reads as TGTGCCAGTAGGGACACCACAAGGGAAAAACTGTTTTTT. This gives the protein CASRDTTREKLFF.

In nucleotides, the CDR3 is TGTGCCAGCAGCTTAGGGGGGGGGTACAATGAGCAGTTCTTC. It encodes CASSLGGGYNEQFF. V is TRBV7-3 and J is TRBJ2-1; the match to TRBD2 covers 7 bases. V lost 2 bases and J lost 4; bases outside the gene matches: 2. Looked up from germline, CDR1 is SGHTA and CDR2 is FQGTGA. The CDR3 runs to 14 residues.

This clone occurred a few times. V is TRBV7-9 and J is TRBJ2-1; D ambiguous. This CDR3 has 14 amino acids. The germline gives CDR1 SEHNR, CDR2 FQNEAQ (reference sequence). Trimming removed 5 bases at V and 6 bases at J, with 14 bases between. The CDR3 DNA is TGTGCCAGCAGCCTACAAAGACCGGGCAATGAGCAGTTCTTC. Encoded protein: CASSLQRPGNEQFF.

This clone was detected only a few times. This chain links TRBV9 with TRBJ2-3; D ambiguous. The V and J ends lost 2 bases and 6 bases respectively, with 7 bases between them. The CDR3 covers 12 residues. Germline V gene sequence: CDR1 SGDLS, CDR2 YYNGEE. CDR3 coding DNA: TGTGCCAGCAGCGTCCGACCGGATACGCAGTATTTT. Encoded protein: CASSVRPDTQYF.

The chain recombines TRBV29-1 with TRBJ2-7; 8 bases agree with TRBD1. Germline values: CDR1 SQVTM, CDR2 ANQGSEA. This CDR3 spans 11 amino acids. The ends lost 7 bases at V and 5 bases at J; junction bases unmatched: 4. CDR3 in DNA: TGCAGCGCCAAGACAGGGGACGAGCAGTACTTC. It translates to CSAKTGDEQYF.

This clone has only a few counts. The chain employs TRBV30 and TRBJ2-1; D is ambiguous. Germline CDR1 and CDR2: GTSNPN and SVGIG (reference sequence). The CDR3 is made up of 11 amino acids. Trimming stripped 3 bases from V and 8 bases from J, with 8 bases between. CDR3 protein: CAWRLWDEQFF. CDR3 DNA: TGTGCCTGGAGATTATGGGATGAGCAGTTCTTC.

The chain is built from TRBV7-2 and TRBJ2-7; D is uncertain. V was shortened by 5 bases and J by 4 bases, with 9 bases between the two germline ends. The length of the CDR3 is 12 residues. Germline values: CDR1 SGHTA, CDR2 FQGNSA. CDR3 sequence (DNA): TGTGCCAGCAGCCCGAGACTTTACGAGCAGTACTTC. Translating it yields CASSPRLYEQYF.

The rearrangement links TRBV19 to TRBJ2-7; TRBD2 is a possible D gene (6 bases). Trimming took off 2 bases at V and 0 bases at J, with 8 bases between the two ends. The CDR3 runs to 14 residues. Germline V lookup: CDR1 LNHDA, CDR2 SQIVND (reference sequence). The CDR3 DNA reads as TGTGCCAGTAGTATAACCGGGAGCTCCTACGAGCAGTACTTC. Amino acid sequence: CASSITGSSYEQYF.

This chain links TRBV15 with TRBJ1-1; 9 bases line up with TRBD1. Unmatched junction bases numbered 11, after V lost 5 bases and J lost 7 bases. Germline CDR1 LNHNV, CDR2 YYDKDF (reference sequence). The CDR3 length is 15 residues. This CDR3 is CATSRAGTGLGEAFF. The CDR3 region has the DNA TGTGCCACCAGCCGCGCAGGGACAGGGTTGGGTGAAGCTTTCTTT. Based on the CDR3 plus reference TRBV15 and TRBJ1-1, the full variable domain is DAMVIQNPRYQVTQFGKPVTLSCSQTLNHNVMYWYQQKSSQAPKLLFHYYDKDFNNEADTPDNFQSRRPNTSFCFLDIRSPGLGDTAMYLCATSRAGTGLGEAFFGQGTRLTVV.

The gene calls are TRBV7-2 and TRBJ2-7; D unresolved. Trimming pared 4 bases from V and 4 bases from J, leaving 5 bases between. Germline assignment: CDR1 SGHTA and CDR2 FQGNSA. This CDR3 spans 11 amino acids. The CDR3 spells CASSSAYEQYF. The CDR3 nucleotides read TGTGCCAGCAGCTCAGCGTACGAGCAGTACTTC.

This clone was detected only once. The CDR3 DNA reads as TGTGCCAGCAGCTCGGACAGGGGAACTGAAGCTTTCTTT. It is translated as CASSSDRGTEAFF. J is TRBJ1-1 and V is TRBV7-8, with 9 positions matching TRBD1. The CDR3 has 13 amino acids. Germline lookup yields CDR1 SGHVS and CDR2 FQNEAQ. V was pared by 4 bases and J by 5 bases, with 2 bases of the junction left unmatched.

The chain is built from TRBV7-3 and TRBJ1-1, with 8 bases fitting TRBD1. Germline V gene lookup returns CDR1 SGHTA and CDR2 FQGTGA. Trimming removed 6 bases from V and 0 bases from J; junction bases left unmatched: 9. There are 16 residues in the CDR3. Here the CDR3 reads CASRLDRGMMNTEAFF. CDR3 DNA sequence: TGTGCCAGCAGACTCGACAGGGGAATGATGAACACTGAAGCTTTCTTT.